This TCR beta chain was sequenced for a study of vaccination and CD4 T cells after COVID-19. Study as a whole: Recovered patients in the cohort numbered six men and four women, two of them Hispanic.

With the Oncomine TCR Beta short-read assay, DNA from cultured CD4+ T cells was sequenced. TCRdb called the PCR reads again in MiXCR, with one record for every CDR3 protein. The sample lists around 12,000 distinct CDR3 sequences, approximately 52% occurring once. This clonotype occurred a few times. The antigen is not known. Treatment in this sample: approximately nine-day PBMC culture with coronavirus spike peptide pools or control peptides (ViraFEST assay). TCRs were sequenced by ViraFEST after antigen-specific T cells had been expanded with peptide pools. The receptor was derived from a human donor who had recovered from COVID-19. The sequenced sample was CD4+ T cells from blood, cultured in vitro.

The CDR3 reads CSVRTRQETQYF. The CDR3 DNA sequence: TGCAGTGTCCGGACTCGCCAAGAGACCCAGTACTTC. V is TRBV20-1 and J is TRBJ2-5; D perhaps matches TRBD2 (5 bases). CDR3 length: 12 amino acids. Trimming shortened V by 7 bases and J by 1 base, and 10 bases separated the two germline ends. From germline, CDR1 is DFQATT and CDR2 SNEGSKA (reference sequence).